The 14 T cell receptor beta chains below were found in one sample sequenced in a study of cytomegalovirus exposure and HLA in healthy donors. The PCR contained 60 Vbeta and 13 Jbeta primers. Data came from immunoSEQ multiplex PCR; TCRdb stores just in-frame clones and leaves some out. The sample carries 100,000 to 150,000 clones, roughly four fifths recorded once. Sequencing input: PBMCs. These receptors were taken from a man aged 50-60 years in good health and CMV-seronegative.

The chain couples TRBV11-1 to TRBJ2-1, with TRBD1 matching over 7 bases. Germline CDR1 SGHAT, CDR2 FQDESV (reference sequence). The V and J ends lost 5 bases and 3 bases, in that order; junction bases with no gene match: 7. CDR3 length: 15 amino acids. The CDR3 region is CASSPRDSRYNEQFF. For the CDR3, the DNA is TGTGCCAGCAGCCCCCGGGACAGTCGCTACAATGAGCAGTTCTTC.

V and J are TRBV6-1 and TRBJ1-2; D possibly corresponds to TRBD1 (6 bases). CDR1 MNHNS and CDR2 SASEGT come from the germline V gene. The CDR3 consists of 14 residues. Between the trimmed V and J ends, which lost 4 bases and 4 bases, there was a span of 13 bases. The CDR3 sequence: CASSGRTVSYGYTF. The DNA of the CDR3 is TGTGCCAGCAGTGGTCGGACAGTTTCCTATGGCTACACCTTC.

V and J are TRBV5-6 and TRBJ2-7; 8 positions agree with TRBD1. This CDR3 contains 15 residues. Germline CDR1 and CDR2: SGHDT and YYEEEE. The ends lost 2 bases at V and 3 bases at J; junction bases unmatched: 7. The CDR3 here is CASSFGQGFLYEQYV. The CDR3 region has the DNA TGTGCCAGCAGCTTTGGACAGGGTTTTCTCTACGAGCAGTACGTC.

Only a few counts were recorded for this clone. This chain joins TRBV30 and TRBJ2-3, with D possibly TRBD2 on 6 matching bases. Germline loops: CDR1 GTSNPN, CDR2 SVGIG (reference sequence). This CDR3 comprises 15 residues. The V end was cut by 0 bases, the J end by 4 bases, with 14 bases between. CDR3 protein: CAWSVAGIGADTQYF. The CDR3 region has the DNA TGTGCCTGGAGTGTTGCGGGGATTGGGGCAGATACGCAGTATTTT.

As to this clone: Germline and junction disagree at one end, which may indicate a read error. The identical CDR3 is also encoded by other nucleotide sequences in the sample. CDR3 loop: CSSSLGGANTEAFF. In nucleotides, the CDR3 is TGTTCCAGCAGCTTAGGGGGCGCGAACACTGAAGCTTTCTTT. The chain recombines TRBV7-9 with TRBJ1-1; 7 nucleotides align to TRBD1. Germline V gives CDR1 SEHNR, CDR2 FQNEAQ (reference sequence). This CDR3 is built from 14 residues.

The chain employs TRBV7-3 and TRBJ2-3; possible D gene TRBD1, 5 bases. This CDR3 has 12 amino acids. V lost 8 bases to trimming and J lost 2 bases, with 8 bases between them. CDR1 and CDR2 from the germline V gene are SGHTA and FQGTGA. CDR3 sequence: CASAGFTDTQYF. CDR3 in DNA: TGTGCCAGCGCAGGGTTCACAGATACGCAGTATTTT.

This chain connects TRBV7-9 to TRBJ2-2, with D possibly being TRBD1 (6 bases). Germline V lookup: CDR1 SEHNR, CDR2 FQNEAQ (reference sequence). V lost 2 bases, J lost 1 base, and 8 bases lay in between. This CDR3 region has 15 residues. The CDR3 DNA reads TGTGCCAGCAGCTTATCCAGGGGGAACACCGGGGAGCTGTTTTTT. This encodes CASSLSRGNTGELFF.

Notes on this clone: One end of the junction does not line up with germline, which may come from a read error. This sequence joins TRBV7-9 and TRBJ2-6, with TRBD1 as a possible D gene (6 bases). CDR1 and CDR2 from the germline V gene are SEHNR and FQNEAQ (reference sequence). This CDR3 has 19 amino acids. CDR3 bases: TGTTCCAGCAGCCCTCCTCGACGGGACAAGCTCTCTGGGGCCAACGTCCTGACTTTC. As protein: CSSSPPRRDKLSGANVLTF. Based on the CDR3 plus reference TRBV7-9 and TRBJ2-6, the full variable domain is DTGVSQNPRHKITKRGQNVTFRCDPISEHNRLYWYRQTLGQGPEFLTYFQNEAQLEKSRLLSDRFSAERPKGSFSTLEIQRTEQGDSAMYLCSSSPPRRDKLSGANVLTFGAGSRLTVL.

This clone has only a few counts. The genes are TRBV28 and TRBJ1-3; 7 bases are shared with TRBD1. The germline V gene encodes CDR1 MDHEN and CDR2 SYDVKM. V dropped 5 bases and J dropped 4; count of bases not matched to a gene: 2. The CDR3 is 13 residues long. CDR3 protein: CASSTGEGNTIYF. DNA of the CDR3: TGTGCCAGCAGTACAGGGGAGGGAAACACCATATATTTT.

The V gene is TRBV7-2, the J gene TRBJ2-6; no clear D. This CDR3 is 15 amino acids long. V was cut by 4 bases and J by 0 bases, with 7 bases left in between. CDR1 and CDR2 (germline): SGHTA, FQGNSA. The CDR3 sequence is CASSSRVSGANVLTF. The CDR3 DNA follows: TGTGCCAGCAGCTCCCGGGTCTCTGGGGCCAACGTCCTGACTTTC.

The rearrangement links TRBV11-1 to TRBJ2-1; 13 positions match TRBD2. Germline lookup yields CDR1 SGHAT and CDR2 FQDESV (reference sequence). The CDR3 has 16 amino acids. V was clipped by 4 bases and J by 5 bases; unmatched bases: 5. CDR3 protein: CASSSRLAGGDNEQFF. For the CDR3, the DNA is TGTGCCAGCAGCTCCCGACTAGCGGGGGGAGACAATGAGCAGTTCTTC.

V gene TRBV6-5 combines with J gene TRBJ1-2; the D is unclear. Germline CDR1 reads MNHEY; CDR2 reads SVGAGI. Trimming cost V 3 bases and J 4 bases, with 12 bases left between them. This CDR3 has 14 amino acids. This CDR3 reads CASSYQLRGYGYTF. The CDR3 nucleotides are TGTGCCAGCAGTTATCAGCTGCGGGGCTATGGCTACACCTTC.

The rearrangement joins TRBV7-8 to TRBJ2-3, with a tentative D call TRBD1 (5 bases). From germline, CDR1 is SGHVS and CDR2 FQNEAQ. With 8 bases removed from V and 4 bases from J, the gap between germline ends came to 19 bases. This CDR3 is built from 15 residues. CDR3 DNA sequence: TGTGCCAGCCAAGGTCCAGGGATAGGGTCAGATACGCAGTATTTT. Translation gives CASQGPGIGSDTQYF.

About this clone itself: A much larger clonotype is one base distant, so this may be a read error. V and J are TRBV7-6 and TRBJ2-6; D not certain. Trimming shortened V by 5 bases and J by 4 bases, and 18 bases separated the two germline ends. The length of the CDR3 is 17 residues. CDR1 SGHVS and CDR2 FNYEAQ come from the germline V gene. The CDR3 DNA is TGTGCCAGCAGCCCCGTCGGGTCACCTGCGGGGGCCAACGTCCTGACTTTC. It specifies CASSPVGSPAGANVLTF.